The present T cell receptor beta chain was sequenced within a study of cytomegalovirus exposure and HLA in healthy donors. Findings and limits, study-wide: TCR beta V segments were, for the most part, productive about 87% or about 30% of the time in an earlier analysis. In all likelihood, a cluster of highly shared sequence variants was a sequencing artifact.

PCR amplification relied on 60 Vbeta primers (plus 13 Jbeta primers). Some clones are missing from TCRdb's copy, which holds only in-frame ones; the method was immunoSEQ multiplex PCR. The sample lists tens of thousands of clones, roughly four fifths occurring once. The CDR3 is made up of 16 amino acids. V lost 6 bases and J 2 bases, leaving 17 bases between the germline ends. Looked up from germline, CDR1 is MDHEN and CDR2 is SYDVKM. Turning to this clone: What it binds is unknown.

Source material: PBMCs. The rearrangement joins TRBV28 to TRBJ1-5; D not certain. The receptor was derived from a man under 40 in good health and CMV-seronegative. CDR3 sequence reads: CASRSGPKIGNQPQHF. DNA of the CDR3: TGTGCCAGCAGAAGCGGTCCCAAGATTGGCAATCAGCCCCAGCATTTT.